Each of the 31 T cell receptor beta chains below was sequenced from the same sample in a study of Graves' ophthalmopathy and Graves' hyperthyroidism. Amplification of the TCR beta CDR3 regions used RNA transcripts (as template). The first-round RT-PCR employed HTBI primers together with the Qiagen OneStep RT-PCR kit. A multiplex PCR was then performed as the second round. TCRdb analysed the multiplex PCR reads with MiXCR anew, one entry per CDR3 protein. Of a few hundred thousand distinct CDR3 sequences in the sample, approximately 17% were seen once. Material: peripheral blood. These receptors came from an adult woman with stable Graves' hyperthyroidism.

This clonotype came up many times. The chain carries TRBV5-1 and TRBJ2-5; 8 bases line up with TRBD1. Germline loops: CDR1 SGHRS, CDR2 YFSETQ. The CDR3 totals 14 residues. V trimming: 7 bases; J trimming: 5 bases; junction bases outside the gene matches: 10. In DNA form, the CDR3 reads TGCGCCAGCTCGCCAGGGGGCGTAGGGGAGACCCAGTACTTC. Translation gives CASSPGGVGETQYF. Supplemented by reference TRBV5-1 and TRBJ2-5, the full variable domain reads KAGVTQTPRYLIKTRGQQVTLSCSPISGHRSVSWYQQTPGQGLQFLFEYFSETQRNKGNFPGRFSGRQFSNSRSEMNVSTLELGDSALYLCASSPGGVGETQYFGPGTRLLVL.

This clonotype was recorded at least ten times. CDR3: CASGGQPNYGYTF. CDR3 DNA: TGTGCCAGCGGTGGACAGCCGAACTATGGCTACACCTTC. This chain joins TRBV12-3 or TRBV12-4 and TRBJ1-2; D may be TRBD1 (6 bases). V was clipped by 8 bases and J by 2 bases, with 12 bases between them. The CDR3 runs to 13 residues.

In its sample, this clonotype was seen many times. The V gene is TRBV7-9, the J gene TRBJ1-1; D is possibly TRBD1 (5 bases). The germline V and J ends were trimmed by 1 base and 4 bases, with 13 bases remaining between them. Germline V gene data show CDR1 as SEHNR and CDR2 as FQNEAQ (reference sequence). CDR3 size: 15 residues. The CDR3 region is CASSLGSGMGTEAFF. Written as DNA, the CDR3 is TGTGCCAGCAGCTTAGGCTCAGGGATGGGCACTGAAGCTTTCTTT.

This clonotype came up many times. V usage is TRBV27 and J usage is TRBJ2-5; D might be TRBD1 (6 bases). The CDR3 is made up of 14 amino acids. The ends were cut back, 6 bases at V and 5 bases at J, with 16 bases in the middle. Per germline, CDR1 MNHEY and CDR2 SMNVEV (reference sequence). CDR3: CASRTHGQKETQYF. The CDR3 DNA sequence: TGTGCCAGCAGAACCCACGGACAGAAGGAGACCCAGTACTTC.

V gene TRBV2 combines with J gene TRBJ1-1; 9 bases are shared with TRBD1. From germline, CDR1 is SNHLY and CDR2 FYNNEI. The CDR3 extends over 12 amino acids. The J segment lost 4 bases and the V segment lost 9 bases, leaving 3 bases of the junction unmatched. The CDR3 bases are TGTGCCAGACAGGGGGCGATCACTGAAGCTTTCTTT. Translation: CARQGAITEAFF.

This clonotype turned up a few times. The gene calls are TRBV20-1 and TRBJ2-3; TRBD2 agrees at 10 bases. The V gene's germline CDR1 is DFQATT and CDR2 SNEGSKA (reference sequence). V lost 6 bases and J lost 2; bases outside the gene matches: 11. The length of the CDR3 is 16 residues. CDR3 region: CSAQHTTSGNTDTQYF. The CDR3 region has the DNA TGCAGTGCCCAACATACCACTAGCGGGAACACAGATACGCAGTATTTT.

This clonotype appeared many times. The V gene is TRBV27, the J gene TRBJ1-5; the match to TRBD1 covers 9 bases. The CDR3 extends over 14 amino acids. The germline gives CDR1 MNHEY, CDR2 SMNVEV (reference sequence). J was trimmed by 9 bases and V by 5 bases; bases with no gene match: 8. CDR3 loop: CASSLNRGQSPQHF. Here the CDR3 DNA reads TGTGCCAGCAGTCTCAACAGGGGGCAATCGCCCCAGCATTTT.

The V call is TRBV6-1, the J call TRBJ1-2, with D unclear. With 10 bases removed from V and 0 bases from J, the gap between germline ends came to 12 bases. The CDR3 has 13 residues. The V gene's germline CDR1 is MNHNS and CDR2 SASEGT. Here the CDR3 DNA reads TGTGCCACAGTCAGAGGGACTAACTATGGCTACACCTTC. Protein: CATVRGTNYGYTF.

The sample holds a few counts of this clonotype. CDR3 sequence (DNA): TGTGCCAGCGGGACAGGCCAGAGGGGCTACACCTTC. It yields the protein CASGTGQRGYTF. V gene TRBV6-2 or TRBV6-3 combines with J gene TRBJ1-2; 8 nucleotides agree with TRBD1. From germline, CDR1 is MNHEY and CDR2 SVGEGT. Trimming removed 8 bases from V and 8 bases from J; junction bases left unmatched: 7. This CDR3 is 12 amino acids long.

This clonotype appeared many times. The chain couples TRBV7-2 to TRBJ2-7; a possible D gene is TRBD1 (7 bases). CDR1 and CDR2 (germline): SGHTA, FQGNSA. This CDR3 spans 15 amino acids. V was cut by 5 bases and J by 0 bases, with 14 bases left in between. The CDR3 here is CASSPKEGASYEQYF. DNA of the CDR3: TGTGCCAGCAGCCCAAAGGAGGGGGCCTCCTACGAGCAGTACTTC. Drawing the rest from reference TRBV7-2 and TRBJ2-7, the complete variable domain is GAGVSQSPSNKVTEKGKDVELRCDPISGHTALYWYRQSLGQGLEFLIYFQGNSAPDKSGLPSDRFSAERTGGSVSTLTIQRTQQEDSAVYLCASSPKEGASYEQYFGPGTRLTVT.

The sample holds many counts of this clonotype. The V call is TRBV10-3, the J call TRBJ2-7; 10 bases match TRBD1. CDR1 is ENHRY, CDR2 SYGVKD, per germline. The CDR3 contains 15 residues. Losses at the gene ends were 4 bases for V and 0 bases for J; bases not matched to a gene: 3. CDR3 bases: TGTGCCATCAGTGCTCGACAGGGGGCCTCCTACGAGCAGTACTTC. This sequence encodes CAISARQGASYEQYF.

This clonotype was picked up many times. The chain recombines TRBV6-2 or TRBV6-3 with TRBJ2-7; D is uncertain. V was clipped by 5 bases and J by 6 bases, with 11 bases between them. Germline values: CDR1 MNHEY, CDR2 SVGEGT. The CDR3 spans 12 residues. The chain's CDR3 is CASSDPGGEQYF. The CDR3 DNA sequence: TGTGCCAGCAGTGACCCCGGTGGCGAGCAGTACTTC.

Many counts were recorded for this clonotype. This chain connects TRBV6-2 or TRBV6-3 to TRBJ1-5; TRBD1 matches 7 bases. V was pared by 6 bases and J by 0 bases, with 11 bases of the junction left unmatched. The CDR3 sequence is 17 residues long. CDR1 and CDR2 (germline): MNHEY, SVGEGT. The CDR3 DNA reads TGTGCCAGCAGCCGGACAGGTAGAGGTGATAGCAATCAGCCCCAGCATTTT. Its translation: CASSRTGRGDSNQPQHF.

Many counts were recorded for this clonotype. This rearrangement joins TRBV11-2 to TRBJ2-5, with a weak D call TRBD2 (5 bases). There are 14 residues in the CDR3. V lost 5 bases to trimming and J lost 2 bases, with 12 bases between them. Germline V CDR1 and CDR2: SGHAT, FQNNGV. DNA for the CDR3: TGTGCCAGCAGCCCAAACGGGGTTCAAGAGACCCAGTACTTC. Translation gives CASSPNGVQETQYF.

This clonotype was seen a handful of times. This could be a read error, since a much larger clone is one nucleotide away. CDR3 in amino acids: CACSSLYQETQYF. Written as DNA, the CDR3 is TGTGCCTGCAGTTCTCTGTACCAAGAGACCCAGTACTTC. J is TRBJ2-5 and V is TRBV6-5; D not certain. Germline values: CDR1 MNHEY, CDR2 SVGAGI. This CDR3 has 13 residues.

Regarding this clonotype: One end of the junction fails to match germline, which may point to a read error. V and J are TRBV12-3 or TRBV12-4 and TRBJ1-1, with D unresolved. This CDR3 is built from 14 residues. The CDR3 sequence: CASSLRGGNTEACF. As DNA, the CDR3 is TGTGCCAGCAGTTTACGAGGCGGGAACACTGAAGCTTGCTTT.

This clonotype was detected ten times or more. The V and J genes are TRBV6-1 and TRBJ2-7; D is undetermined. The CDR3 is 14 amino acids. CDR1 is MNHNS and CDR2 is SASEGT in the germline V gene. The V and J ends lost 2 bases and 2 bases respectively, with 10 bases between them. The CDR3 loop is CASSEFGETYEQYF. CDR3 sequence (DNA): TGTGCCAGCAGTGAATTTGGAGAGACCTACGAGCAGTACTTC.

This clonotype occurred many times. This chain joins TRBV12-3 or TRBV12-4 and TRBJ2-5, with D possibly TRBD2 on 7 matching bases. The CDR3 is 12 amino acids. Trimming left V 3 bases short and J 10 bases short, with 12 bases between. CDR3 region: CASSFGRGIQYF. The CDR3, as DNA: TGTGCCAGCAGTTTTGGGAGGGGGATCCAGTACTTC.

Many counts were recorded for this clonotype. The chain joins TRBV6-1 to TRBJ2-2, with D tentatively TRBD1 (5 bases). V was clipped by 2 bases and J by 1 base, with 5 bases between them. The CDR3 sequence is 14 residues long. The germline V gene has CDR1 MNHNS and CDR2 SASEGT. CDR3 sequence (DNA): TGTGCCAGCAGTGAACAGGGGAACACCGGGGAGCTGTTTTTT. Its translation: CASSEQGNTGELFF.

This clonotype came up many times. The rearrangement joins TRBV6-1 to TRBJ2-6, with a weak D call TRBD2 (5 bases). Trimming removed 4 bases from V and 0 bases from J, with 7 bases in between. CDR3 length: 15 amino acids. In germline, CDR1 is MNHNS, CDR2 SASEGT. The CDR3 reads CASSVGSSGANVLTF. CDR3 DNA sequence: TGTGCCAGCAGTGTAGGGAGCTCTGGGGCCAACGTCCTGACTTTC.

This clonotype has at least ten counts. The chain has TRBV6-2 or TRBV6-3 and TRBJ2-7; perhaps TRBD2 as D (5 bases). Germline V gene data show CDR1 as MNHEY and CDR2 as SVGEGT. V lost 5 bases and J 6 bases, leaving 14 bases between the germline ends. The CDR3 contains 13 residues. This CDR3 reads CASSHGNGVEQYF. The CDR3 DNA is TGTGCCAGCAGTCACGGGAATGGTGTCGAGCAGTACTTC.

CDR3 nucleotide sequence: TGTGCCAGCAGCTCACAGGGTGGCGGTCAGCCCCAGCATTTT. Encoded protein: CASSSQGGGQPQHF. This chain connects TRBV7-3 to TRBJ1-5, with D maybe TRBD1 (6 bases). CDR3 size: 14 residues. CDR1 and CDR2 from the germline V gene are SGHTA and FQGTGA. The germline V and J ends were trimmed by 4 bases and 6 bases, with 13 bases remaining between them. Drawing the rest from reference TRBV7-3 and TRBJ1-5, the complete variable domain is GAGVSQTPSNKVTEKGKYVELRCDPISGHTALYWYRQSLGQGPEFLIYFQGTGAADDSGLPNDRFFAVRPEGSVSTLKIQRTERGDSAVYLCASSSQGGGQPQHFGDGTRLSIL.

Many counts were recorded for this clonotype. The rearrangement uses TRBV5-1 and TRBJ1-2; possible D gene TRBD1, 5 bases. This CDR3 has 13 residues. V lost 0 bases and J 11 bases, leaving 14 bases between the germline ends. Germline assignment: CDR1 SGHRS and CDR2 YFSETQ. The CDR3 loop reads CASSLESAGRYTF. The CDR3 region has the DNA TGCGCCAGCAGCTTGGAGTCGGCAGGGAGGTACACCTTC. Supplemented by reference TRBV5-1 and TRBJ1-2, the full variable domain reads KAGVTQTPRYLIKTRGQQVTLSCSPISGHRSVSWYQQTPGQGLQFLFEYFSETQRNKGNFPGRFSGRQFSNSRSEMNVSTLELGDSALYLCASSLESAGRYTFGSGTRLTVV.

The table lists this clonotype with many counts. The V and J genes are TRBV5-6 and TRBJ2-7, with D perhaps TRBD1 (5 bases). The germline V gene has CDR1 SGHDT and CDR2 YYEEEE. This CDR3 region has 12 residues. V was clipped by 2 bases and J by 11 bases, with 14 bases between them. CDR3 bases: TGTGCCAGCAGCTTCGACAGCCCCTTTGAGTACTTC. Amino acid sequence: CASSFDSPFEYF.

In its sample, this clonotype was seen many times. The gene calls are TRBV29-1 and TRBJ1-1; D may be TRBD1 (5 bases). The V gene lost 6 bases and the J gene lost 1 base, with 12 bases spanning the gap. Germline V CDR1 and CDR2: SQVTM, ANQGSEA. The CDR3 has 13 amino acids. CDR3 residues: CSVQGRTNTEAFF. CDR3 DNA sequence: TGCAGCGTCCAGGGACGGACGAACACTGAAGCTTTCTTT.

The sample holds a few counts of this clonotype. The chain couples TRBV5-6 to TRBJ1-2; 8 bases align to TRBD1. CDR3 length: 15 amino acids. Trimming removed 4 bases from V and 7 bases from J; junction bases left unmatched: 12. Germline V gives CDR1 SGHDT, CDR2 YYEEEE. CDR3 in DNA: TGTGCCAGCAGCGACTGGACAGGGAGGTCGGGTGGCTACACCTTC. Its protein product is CASSDWTGRSGGYTF.

This clonotype was seen ten or more times. This chain joins TRBV28 and TRBJ1-6; 7 bases align to TRBD1. This CDR3 contains 14 residues. The germline gives CDR1 MDHEN, CDR2 SYDVKM. Germline trimming cut 6 bases from V and 13 bases from J; bases unmatched to any gene: 12. The CDR3: CASSTGTELWPLHF. In DNA, the CDR3 is TGTGCCAGCAGCACCGGGACAGAGCTTTGGCCCCTCCACTTT.

The chain carries TRBV7-9 and TRBJ2-1; 7 nucleotides match TRBD1. V shed 1 base, J shed 3 bases, and the junction held 6 bases outside the gene matches. Germline CDR1 is SEHNR and CDR2 is FQNEAQ (reference sequence). This CDR3 has 16 amino acids. CDR3 bases: TGTGCCAGCAGCTTAGGGGGACAGAACTTCTACAATGAGCAGTTCTTC. This codes for CASSLGGQNFYNEQFF.

In its sample, this clonotype was seen many times. The rearrangement links TRBV29-1 to TRBJ2-5, with D unresolved. The germline V and J ends were trimmed by 4 bases and 1 base, with 7 bases remaining between them. The CDR3 has 12 residues. The V gene's germline CDR1 is SQVTM and CDR2 ANQGSEA. CDR3 DNA: TGCAGCGTTGGGGTGGCCCAAGAGACCCAGTACTTC. Its protein is CSVGVAQETQYF.

This clonotype was observed at least ten times. The chain joins TRBV28 to TRBJ1-1, with D maybe TRBD1 (5 bases). The germline V gene encodes CDR1 MDHEN and CDR2 SYDVKM. Trimming removed 1 base from V and 0 bases from J, with 15 bases in between. The CDR3 is made up of 17 amino acids. CDR3 residues: CASSLSRAGMVNTEAFF. DNA of the CDR3: TGTGCCAGCAGTTTATCGAGGGCAGGGATGGTGAACACTGAAGCTTTCTTT.

A few counts support this clonotype. The chain uses TRBV30 and TRBJ1-1; D gene ambiguous. The germline V gene encodes CDR1 GTSNPN and CDR2 SVGIG (reference sequence). The CDR3 has 14 residues. Trimming stripped 0 bases from V and 6 bases from J, with 14 bases between. CDR3 in amino acids: CAWSVPAAVPEAFF. CDR3 in DNA: TGTGCCTGGAGTGTGCCGGCCGCGGTCCCTGAAGCTTTCTTT.